The 18 T cell receptor beta chains reported below all come from one sample, sequenced in a study of cytomegalovirus exposure and HLA in healthy donors. Use of 60 Vbeta and 13 Jbeta primers characterized the PCR. The assay was immunoSEQ multiplex PCR, and TCRdb's table has in-frame clones only and misses some. Of approximately 100,000 clones detected, about four fifths appear once; the ten largest clones hold over 4%. The sequencing input was PBMCs. The receptors were gathered from a female donor in good health and CMV-seropositive.

The V call is TRBV15, the J call TRBJ2-5; D perhaps matches TRBD1 (5 bases). Trimming cost V 0 bases and J 2 bases, with 13 bases left between them. Germline CDR1 and CDR2: LNHNV and YYDKDF (reference sequence). There are 16 residues in the CDR3. CDR3 sequence (DNA): TGTGCCACCAGCAGAGACCGACAGAAGAAACAAGAGACCCAGTACTTC. It encodes CATSRDRQKKQETQYF.

The chain is built from TRBV27 and TRBJ2-3; 9 bases fit TRBD2. The CDR3 sequence is 15 residues long. The germline CDR1 and CDR2 sequences are MNHEY and SMNVEV (reference sequence). The trim removed 6 bases at V and 0 bases at J, leaving 4 bases unmatched. DNA for the CDR3: TGTGCCAGCAGACTAGCGGGCTCTAGCACAGATACGCAGTATTTT. This encodes CASRLAGSSTDTQYF.

The chain recombines TRBV10-3 with TRBJ1-1; D gene uncertain. V shed 3 bases and J shed 1 base, with 9 bases lying between them. Per germline, CDR1 ENHRY and CDR2 SYGVKD. The CDR3 has 14 amino acids. In nucleotides, the CDR3 is TGTGCCATCAGTGAAAAGGGAGAGAACACTGAAGCTTTCTTT. The encoded protein is CAISEKGENTEAFF.

This clone was found once. Its ends do not fully match the called genes, so a read error is possible. V gene TRBV2 combines with J gene TRBJ2-7; weak D call: TRBD1 (6 bases). Per germline, CDR1 SNHLY and CDR2 FYNNEI. The CDR3 totals 12 residues. In nucleotides, the CDR3 is TGCTTCTGTGACAGGAGCTCCTACGAGCAGTACTTC. Residues: CFCDRSSYEQYF.

The V gene is TRBV28, the J gene TRBJ2-3; 7 bases are shared with TRBD1. Germline V gives CDR1 MDHEN, CDR2 SYDVKM. The V and J ends lost 6 bases and 4 bases, in that order; junction bases with no gene match: 10. CDR3 length: 15 amino acids. CDR3 in amino acids: CASRTGVLSPDTQYF. In DNA form, the CDR3 reads TGTGCCAGCAGAACAGGGGTTCTCTCCCCAGATACGCAGTATTTT.

The V gene is TRBV10-3, the J gene TRBJ1-1, with D unresolved. Germline-derived CDR1 and CDR2 are ENHRY and SYGVKD. This CDR3 has 13 residues. Trimming removed 5 bases at V and 1 base at J, with 8 bases between. This CDR3 reads CAISSKQNTEAFF. The CDR3 coding sequence is TGTGCCATCAGTTCGAAGCAGAACACTGAAGCTTTCTTT.

The chain combines TRBV19 with TRBJ1-2; D uncertain. Between the trimmed V and J ends, which lost 0 bases and 8 bases, there was a span of 13 bases. The germline V gene encodes CDR1 LNHDA and CDR2 SQIVND (reference sequence). This CDR3 contains 14 residues. This CDR3 is CASSIDGNSRGYTF. CDR3 coding DNA: TGTGCCAGTAGTATAGATGGCAACTCGAGGGGCTACACCTTC.

The chain combines TRBV4-3 with TRBJ1-2; maybe TRBD1 (6 bases). V dropped 4 bases and J dropped 4 bases, with 19 bases sitting between them. The V gene's germline CDR1 is LGHNA and CDR2 YSLEER. The CDR3 is 16 amino acids. The CDR3 nucleotides read TGCGCCAGCAGCCCTACCCGCGGGGGCATGGGCTATGGCTACACCTTC. It yields the protein CASSPTRGGMGYGYTF.

V is TRBV13 and J is TRBJ2-2; 11 positions match TRBD1. The CDR3 is 19 residues long. Germline V lookup: CDR1 PRHDT, CDR2 FYEKMQ (reference sequence). The V segment lost 4 bases and the J segment 4 bases; nucleotides outside the gene matches: 14. The CDR3 sequence: CASSSRGLGTGGSTGELFF. In DNA, the CDR3 is TGTGCCAGCAGCTCTCGGGGTTTGGGGACAGGGGGAAGCACCGGGGAGCTGTTTTTT.

This chain links TRBV7-8 with TRBJ2-5; D unresolved. Looked up from germline, CDR1 is SGHVS and CDR2 is FQNEAQ. The CDR3 is 13 residues long. Trimming took 5 bases from V and 5 from J, leaving 12 bases between them. The CDR3 DNA reads as TGTGCCAGCAGCCCTAGAGGAGAGGAGACCCAGTACTTC. Translation: CASSPRGEETQYF.

J is TRBJ1-5 and V is TRBV5-5; perhaps TRBD1 as D (5 bases). The CDR3 runs 15 residues. Per the germline V gene, CDR1 is SGHKS and CDR2 is YYEKEE (reference sequence). The V and J ends lost 4 bases and 7 bases respectively, with 18 bases between them. This CDR3 is CASSQEAGGWQPQHF. CDR3 in DNA: TGTGCCAGCAGCCAAGAGGCGGGGGGTTGGCAGCCCCAGCATTTT.

The chain combines TRBV6-5 with TRBJ1-2; 9 nucleotides line up with TRBD1. V trimming: 8 bases; J trimming: 5 bases; junction bases outside the gene matches: 6. Per germline, CDR1 MNHEY and CDR2 SVGAGI. This CDR3 contains 13 residues. CDR3 nucleotide sequence: TGTGCCAGCTCCGCGACAGGGGGGTATGGCTACACCTTC. Translated, it gives CASSATGGYGYTF.

The chain joins TRBV29-1 to TRBJ1-2, with TRBD1 identical over 7 bases. The CDR3 consists of 13 residues. The ends lost 4 bases at V and 8 bases at J; junction bases unmatched: 10. The germline V gene has CDR1 SQVTM and CDR2 ANQGSEA. This CDR3 is CSVVAEGAWGYTF. The CDR3 coding sequence is TGCAGCGTTGTGGCGGAGGGGGCTTGGGGCTACACCTTC.

Only one count was recorded for this clone. The chain uses TRBV6-5 and TRBJ2-1, with D unresolved. The V gene lost 2 bases and the J gene lost 6 bases, with 5 bases spanning the gap. CDR3 size: 12 residues. Germline CDR1 MNHEY, CDR2 SVGAGI. The CDR3 reads CASSYRGNEQFF. The DNA of the CDR3 is TGTGCCAGCAGTTACCGAGGCAATGAGCAGTTCTTC.

Here the CDR3 reads CASCDPSTGGPGNTIYF. The CDR3 nucleotides read TGTGCCAGTTGCGACCCCTCGACAGGGGGCCCTGGAAACACCATATATTTT. This chain links TRBV19 with TRBJ1-3, with 10 bases that match TRBD1. V shed 8 bases and J 2 bases; nucleotides not matched to a gene: 12. The length of the CDR3 is 17 residues. CDR1 is LNHDA, CDR2 SQIVND, per germline (reference sequence). The full variable domain, completed using reference TRBV19 and TRBJ1-3, is DGGITQSPKYLFRKEGQNVTLSCEQNLNHDAMYWYRQDPGQGLRLIYYSQIVNDFQKGDIAEGYSVSREKKESFPLTVTSAQKNPTAFYLCASCDPSTGGPGNTIYFGEGSWLTVV.

The chain joins TRBV5-1 to TRBJ2-1, with 13 positions matching TRBD2. CDR3 length: 18 residues. Germline V CDR1 and CDR2: SGHRS, YFSETQ. With 0 bases clipped from V and 1 base from J, the junction kept 4 bases outside the gene matches. CDR3 amino acids: CASSLGTSGRGSYNEQFF. In DNA form, the CDR3 reads TGCGCCAGCAGCTTGGGGACTAGCGGGAGAGGTTCCTACAATGAGCAGTTCTTC.

J is TRBJ1-1 and V is TRBV6-1, with D unclear. Between the trimmed V and J ends, which lost 6 bases and 4 bases, there was a span of 15 bases. Germline V CDR1 and CDR2: MNHNS, SASEGT. The CDR3 covers 14 residues. Written as DNA, the CDR3 is TGTGCCAGCAGCTACGGGTCCCGATTCACTGAAGCTTTCTTT. Protein product: CASSYGSRFTEAFF.

This clone was seen only a few times. The V call is TRBV5-4, the J call TRBJ2-3; 9 bases are shared with TRBD1. V shed 4 bases and J 4 bases; nucleotides not matched to a gene: 10. This CDR3 is built from 16 residues. In germline, CDR1 is SGHNT, CDR2 YYREEE (reference sequence). CDR3 amino acids: CASSPRVGTGSDTQYF. In DNA, the CDR3 is TGTGCCAGCAGCCCTCGAGTCGGGACAGGGTCAGATACGCAGTATTTT.